Listed here are 13 T cell receptor beta chains from one sample, sequenced in a study of cytomegalovirus exposure and HLA in healthy donors. PCR used 60 Vbeta primers and 13 Jbeta primers. TCRdb keeps only in-frame clones here, not all; method: immunoSEQ multiplex PCR. This table holds about 190,000 clones, about three quarters found once. Sequencing input: PBMCs. These receptors all stem from a woman aged 25 to 39 in good health and CMV-seropositive.

This chain joins TRBV25-1 and TRBJ2-7; D is uncertain. Per germline, CDR1 MGHDK and CDR2 SYGVNS. The germline V and J ends were trimmed by 4 bases and 3 bases, with 4 bases remaining between them. The CDR3 contains 11 residues. CDR3 sequence reads: CASSAFYEQYF. The CDR3 bases are TGTGCCAGCAGTGCCTTCTACGAGCAGTACTTC.

V gene TRBV5-1 combines with J gene TRBJ2-3; D might be TRBD1 (6 bases). V lost 1 base and J 3 bases, leaving 15 bases between the germline ends. CDR1 is SGHRS and CDR2 is YFSETQ in the germline V gene. The CDR3 extends over 16 amino acids. The CDR3 DNA reads as TGCGCCAGCAGCTTGAGGGGGACGACAGGTACAGATACGCAGTATTTT. Protein: CASSLRGTTGTDTQYF. The complete variable domain, with remaining parts taken from reference TRBV5-1 and TRBJ2-3, reads KAGVTQTPRYLIKTRGQQVTLSCSPISGHRSVSWYQQTPGQGLQFLFEYFSETQRNKGNFPGRFSGRQFSNSRSEMNVSTLELGDSALYLCASSLRGTTGTDTQYFGPGTRLTVL.

The chain is built from TRBV28 and TRBJ1-6; D uncertain. Germline values: CDR1 MDHEN, CDR2 SYDVKM. V dropped 2 bases and J dropped 5 bases, with 19 bases sitting between them. The CDR3 extends over 18 amino acids. The CDR3 sequence: CASSLPPRRRSHNSPLHF. CDR3 bases: TGTGCCAGCAGTTTACCCCCAAGGAGGAGATCCCATAATTCACCCCTCCACTTT.

The chain is built from TRBV28 and TRBJ2-7; D uncertain. The V end was cut by 4 bases, the J end by 2 bases, with 6 bases between. Germline CDR1 is MDHEN and CDR2 is SYDVKM. This CDR3 is 12 amino acids long. The CDR3 reads CASSSDTYEQYF. The CDR3 DNA follows: TGTGCCAGCAGTTCCGACACCTACGAGCAGTACTTC.

The gene calls are TRBV4-2 and TRBJ2-1, with TRBD2 identical over 14 bases. The V gene's germline CDR1 is LGHNA and CDR2 YNFKEQ. Trimming at V came to 2 bases and at J to 8 bases, leaving 14 bases not matched to a gene. The length of the CDR3 is 19 residues. The CDR3 loop reads CASSQLTGRTSGRWHEQFF. The CDR3 bases are TGTGCCAGCAGCCAACTGACCGGCAGGACTAGCGGGAGGTGGCATGAGCAGTTCTTC.

In DNA form, the CDR3 reads TGTGCCAGCAGTGCAGGGCGGGAGGGGCAGTTCTTC. Encoded protein: CASSAGREGQFF. V and J are TRBV2 and TRBJ2-1, with 9 bases aligning to TRBD2. The CDR3 spans 12 residues. Unmatched junction bases numbered 4, after V lost 4 bases and J lost 12 bases. CDR1 and CDR2 (germline): SNHLY, FYNNEI.

The gene calls are TRBV6-5 and TRBJ2-1; no clear D. Germline CDR1 MNHEY, CDR2 SVGAGI. The germline V and J ends were trimmed by 1 base and 6 bases, with 13 bases remaining between them. The CDR3 is 15 amino acids. The CDR3: CASSYLSQVPNEQFF. As DNA, the CDR3 is TGTGCCAGCAGTTACTTATCCCAGGTGCCCAATGAGCAGTTCTTC.

The rearrangement joins TRBV10-3 to TRBJ1-5, with D possibly being TRBD1 (5 bases). The CDR3 is 12 amino acids. Germline values: CDR1 ENHRY, CDR2 SYGVKD. V lost 4 bases and J 4 bases, leaving 5 bases between the germline ends. The CDR3 bases are TGTGCCATCAGTGCAGGGAATCAGCCCCAGCATTTT. This gives the protein CAISAGNQPQHF.

The V call is TRBV18, the J call TRBJ2-3; 7 bases align to TRBD1. The CDR3 runs to 17 residues. V gave up 4 bases and J gave up 0 bases; unmatched junction bases: 10. CDR1 is KGHSH, CDR2 LQKENI, per germline. CDR3 coding DNA: TGTGCCAGCTCACAAGTCCCCGGGACAGCTAGCACAGATACGCAGTATTTT. The encoded protein is CASSQVPGTASTDTQYF.

The chain couples TRBV7-2 to TRBJ1-4, with D perhaps matching TRBD1 (6 bases). From germline, CDR1 is SGHTA and CDR2 FQGNSA. CDR3 length equals 18 residues. V was trimmed by 4 bases and J by 1 base, leaving 19 bases between them. The CDR3 loop reads CASSSPRGGLITNEKLFF. The CDR3 DNA follows: TGTGCCAGCAGCTCACCCAGGGGCGGATTAATAACTAATGAAAAACTGTTTTTT.

This chain links TRBV18 with TRBJ2-5, with TRBD2 identical over 7 bases. This CDR3 has 14 residues. Germline V gene sequence: CDR1 KGHSH, CDR2 LQKENI. V was pared by 5 bases and J by 3 bases, with 6 bases of the junction left unmatched. CDR3 sequence: CASSSRGREETQYF. CDR3 sequence (DNA): TGTGCCAGCTCATCTCGTGGGAGGGAAGAGACCCAGTACTTC.

The rearrangement uses TRBV19 and TRBJ1-2, with 9 bases matching TRBD1. V dropped 3 bases and J dropped 7; count of bases not matched to a gene: 6. CDR3 length equals 14 residues. CDR1 is LNHDA and CDR2 is SQIVND in the germline V gene (reference sequence). The CDR3 region is CASSIRTGEVGYTF. The CDR3 DNA is TGTGCCAGTAGTATCAGGACAGGGGAGGTTGGCTACACCTTC.

V is TRBV7-9 and J is TRBJ2-1, with TRBD1 identical over 7 bases. Looked up from germline, CDR1 is SEHNR and CDR2 is FQNEAQ (reference sequence). Trimming cost V 10 bases and J 2 bases; bases outside gene matches: 5. This CDR3 region has 13 residues. The CDR3 DNA follows: TGTGCCACCCTGGGACAGACCTACAATGAGCAGTTCTTC. Translation gives CATLGQTYNEQFF.